This T cell receptor beta chain was profiled in a study of cytomegalovirus exposure and HLA in healthy donors. Whole-study findings and limits: Analysis performed later found 16,951 TCR beta sequences associated with HLA alleles at 0.05 false discovery rate. CMV antigen specificity was confirmed in vitro for three CMV-associated chains. Overall, roughly 160 TCR beta chains were annotated as cytomegalovirus-associated. A missense DCLRE1C variant was associated with V- and J-gene trimming of TCR beta chains in a later analysis, and an independent cohort replicated the association.

The PCR employed 60 Vbeta primers together with 13 Jbeta primers. Assay used: immunoSEQ multiplex PCR; TCRdb lists only in-frame clones, some missing. The sample gives over 75,000 clones, about 79% of which show up once; around 3.5% is in the top ten. Comments on this clone: Its antigen is currently unknown.

The material sequenced was PBMCs. The clonotype comes from a male donor in good health and CMV-seropositive.

In nucleotides, the CDR3 is TGCGCCAGCAGCCAATTGGGAGGCGAGCAGTACTTC. Encoded protein: CASSQLGGEQYF. This rearrangement joins TRBV4-1 to TRBJ2-7; possible D gene TRBD2, 6 bases. The V gene lost 2 bases and the J gene lost 6 bases, with 8 bases spanning the gap. Germline V CDR1 and CDR2: MGHRA, YSYEKL. CDR3 length: 12 residues.